The TCR beta chain under discussion was sequenced for a study of T cells after yellow fever vaccination. Study-wide findings and caveats: Once the booster was given, most primary-vaccination clones reappeared, at roughly 96% for CD4 and roughly 86% for CD8.

This clonotype was counted only a few times. Its antigen is not known. TCRdb re-analysed the 5' RACE reads in MiXCR, keeping a single row per CDR3 protein. The sample holds roughly 300,000 distinct CDR3 sequences, roughly 7% seen once. Germline V gene sequence: CDR1 SGHRS, CDR2 YFSETQ. V lost 4 bases to trimming and J lost 0 bases, with 11 bases between them. The CDR3 covers 15 residues. This clonotype was obtained from a man aged 18-30 years who received the YFV17D yellow fever vaccine. This chain links TRBV5-1 with TRBJ1-3; D gene unclear. The sequenced sample was PBMCs, obtained roughly seven weeks after the first yellow fever vaccination. The CDR3 coding sequence is TGCGCCAGCAGCCTCCTGGGAGACTCTGGAAACACCATATATTTT. It is translated as CASSLLGDSGNTIYF.